The clone carrying this T cell receptor (beta chain) was picked up many times. Its antigen is not known. This record belongs to a study of spatial heterogeneity in lung cancer. Study results and caveats: Ubiquitous, expanded tumor-derived TCRs were more frequently observed in blood at resection than at follow-up.

The sample's time point: sample taken at primary tumor resection. The 55 to 90 donors had untreated early-stage non-small cell lung cancer. Individually, TCR cDNA molecules were each labelled with a unique molecular identifier. TCRdb itself ran the 5' RACE reads through MiXCR, one entry per CDR3 protein. The sample lists about 36,000 distinct CDR3 sequences, approximately 6.8% occurring once. The germline gives CDR1 DFQATT, CDR2 SNEGSKA (reference sequence). Trimming at V came to 2 bases and at J to 4 bases, leaving 4 bases not matched to a gene. This CDR3 has 14 amino acids. The chain has TRBV20-1 and TRBJ2-2; 7 bases align to TRBD2. This specimen consisted of PBMCs, obtained at surgery. This receptor was obtained from a female donor with early-stage non-small cell lung cancer. This CDR3 is CSARRGGPTGELFF. The CDR3 bases are TGCAGTGCTAGACGGGGAGGGCCCACCGGGGAGCTGTTTTTT.